This T cell receptor (beta chain) was captured in a study of blood T cell repertoires in COVID-19. Study details: The samples span acute and convalescent COVID-19 from the United States, Italy and Spain. In each case, the material was cDNA or gDNA derived from T cells, B-cell-depleted T cells, or PBMCs.

Original handling: Estimation of nucleated cell counts relied on the amplification of reference gene primers. Repertoires were generated with immunoSEQ multiplex PCR, while TCRdb's copy carries only in-frame clones and drops some. V, J and clone size derive from that table, while D and trimming were established from the DNA sequence. The sample records more than 150,000 clones, roughly 90% being singletons. The CDR3 is 14 residues long. The germline gives CDR1 LGHDT, CDR2 YNNKEL (reference sequence). V lost 4 bases to trimming and J lost 9 bases; unmatched junction nucleotides: 10. This chain connects TRBV3-1 (or the pseudogene TRBV3-2) to TRBJ2-3, with 7 bases aligning to TRBD1. Material for sequencing was peripheral blood. The clonotype was recovered from a man aged 50-60 years with acute or convalescent COVID-19. The CDR3 nucleotides read TGTGCCAGCAGCCCCTCTGGGACAGTAGGAACGCAGTATTTT. Its protein is CASSPSGTVGTQYF.